One sample yielded the 5 T cell receptor beta chains listed below, sequenced in a study of T cells after yellow fever vaccination. Using its own MiXCR run on the 5' RACE reads, TCRdb lists one record per CDR3 protein. This table holds approximately 250,000 distinct CDR3 sequences, approximately 3.8% found once. Sample: PBMCs, taken 15 days after the yellow fever booster vaccination. The receptors were gathered from a man younger than 35 who received the YFV17D yellow fever vaccine.

This clonotype has ten or more counts. This chain joins TRBV4-3 and TRBJ1-4; 7 nucleotides agree with TRBD1. Looked up from germline, CDR1 is LGHNA and CDR2 is YSLEER. This CDR3 has 15 residues. V lost 1 base, J lost 8 bases, and 7 bases stayed unmatched. CDR3 bases: TGCGCCAGCAGCCAAGTAGACAGGGTGGGGGAAAAACTGTTTTTT. It encodes CASSQVDRVGEKLFF.

This clonotype was observed many times. The V and J genes are TRBV18 and TRBJ1-1; the match to TRBD1 covers 9 bases. CDR1 KGHSH and CDR2 LQKENI come from the germline V gene. The CDR3 contains 16 residues. V gave up 2 bases and J gave up 5 bases; unmatched junction bases: 9. The CDR3 DNA reads TGTGCCAGCTCACCAGTGACAGGGGGGAGTGCGACTGAAGCTTTCTTT. Residues: CASSPVTGGSATEAFF.

The table lists this clonotype with many counts. This chain connects TRBV5-1 to TRBJ2-2; a weak D match, TRBD1 (6 bases). This CDR3 is built from 16 residues. V lost 4 bases and J 1 base, leaving 14 bases between the germline ends. Germline V gene sequence: CDR1 SGHRS, CDR2 YFSETQ. DNA for the CDR3: TGCGCCAGCAGCCCTTGGACAGATTTGAACACCGGGGAGCTGTTTTTT. It encodes CASSPWTDLNTGELFF.

This clonotype was counted between two and nine times. V is TRBV19 and J is TRBJ1-3; D ambiguous. CDR3 length: 15 residues. The V and J ends lost 5 bases and 0 bases respectively, with 11 bases between them. CDR1 is LNHDA, CDR2 SQIVND, per germline (reference sequence). The CDR3 DNA sequence: TGTGCCAGTAGTCCTTTACAGAGCTCTGGAAACACCATATATTTT. As protein: CASSPLQSSGNTIYF.

This clonotype showed up many times. This rearrangement joins TRBV28 to TRBJ2-7; D is possibly TRBD2 (6 bases). Germline CDR1 MDHEN, CDR2 SYDVKM. Trimming removed 5 bases at V and 7 bases at J, with 18 bases between. CDR3 length: 14 amino acids. CDR3 protein: CASSNQGGAGEQYV. CDR3 nucleotide sequence: TGTGCCAGCAGTAACCAGGGCGGGGCGGGGGAGCAGTACGTC.